These 21 T cell receptor beta chains originate from one sample sequenced in a study of cytomegalovirus exposure and HLA in healthy donors. Method: immunoSEQ multiplex PCR; TCRdb's copy keeps in-frame clones and lacks some. Of roughly 270,000 clones listed, 70% to 90% were seen once; the top ten hold about 0.9%. Sequenced material: PBMCs. All receptors come from a woman younger than 30 in good health and CMV-seronegative.

The V gene is TRBV28, the J gene TRBJ2-5; tentative D call: TRBD1 (5 bases). CDR3 length equals 16 residues. Trimming removed 5 bases at V and 1 base at J, with 17 bases between. The germline CDR1 and CDR2 sequences are MDHEN and SYDVKM. CDR3 loop: CASSPLGIGVQETQYF. The CDR3 DNA is TGTGCCAGCAGTCCTTTGGGAATAGGGGTCCAAGAGACCCAGTACTTC.

V and J are TRBV5-1 and TRBJ1-5, with TRBD1 as a possible D gene (5 bases). Germline CDR1 SGHRS, CDR2 YFSETQ. The CDR3 runs 14 residues. Trimming cost V 0 bases and J 4 bases, with 8 bases left between them. The chain's CDR3 is CASSLGAGNQPQHF. Here the CDR3 DNA reads TGCGCCAGCAGCTTGGGAGCAGGGAATCAGCCCCAGCATTTT.

V and J are TRBV29-1 and TRBJ1-4, with a weak D call TRBD1 (5 bases). CDR1 is SQVTM, CDR2 ANQGSEA, per germline. The CDR3 runs to 13 residues. The CDR3 loop reads CSARVGPNEKLFF. For the CDR3, the DNA is TGCAGTGCCCGAGTGGGGCCGAATGAAAAACTGTTTTTT.

This clone was observed a handful of times. The rearrangement joins TRBV9 to TRBJ2-1, with a possible D match to TRBD1 (5 bases). CDR3 length: 13 residues. Germline values: CDR1 SGDLS, CDR2 YYNGEE. V was pared by 0 bases and J by 7 bases, with 8 bases between. The CDR3 bases are TGTGCCAGCAGCGTAGGACAGTTGAATGAGCAGTTCTTC. Amino acid sequence: CASSVGQLNEQFF.

The chain uses TRBV2 and TRBJ2-7, with 8 bases aligning to TRBD2. V dropped 6 bases and J dropped 5; count of bases not matched to a gene: 12. This CDR3 spans 15 amino acids. Germline-derived CDR1 and CDR2 are SNHLY and FYNNEI. Here the CDR3 reads CASSATGLVPDEQYF. The CDR3 region has the DNA TGTGCCAGCAGCGCAACGGGACTAGTTCCCGACGAGCAGTACTTC.

The chain combines TRBV2 with TRBJ1-1; no reliable D call. V lost 8 bases, J lost 2 bases, and 12 bases lay in between. This CDR3 is 13 amino acids long. Germline V CDR1 and CDR2: SNHLY, FYNNEI. DNA for the CDR3: TGTGCCAGCTTTGGAGAACCCAACACTGAAGCTTTCTTT. Protein: CASFGEPNTEAFF. Supplemented by reference TRBV2 and TRBJ1-1, the full variable domain reads EPEVTQTPSHQVTQMGQEVILRCVPISNHLYFYWYRQILGQKVEFLVSFYNNEISEKSEIFDDQFSVERPDGSNFTLKIRSTKLEDSAMYFCASFGEPNTEAFFGQGTRLTVV.

This clone was detected only a few times. The rearrangement joins TRBV5-4 to TRBJ1-2; tentative D call: TRBD1 (6 bases). The germline V and J ends were trimmed by 0 bases and 2 bases, with 11 bases remaining between them. Looked up from germline, CDR1 is SGHNT and CDR2 is YYREEE (reference sequence). The CDR3 loop spans 15 amino acids. The CDR3 protein is CASSLGGGGNYGYTF. For the CDR3, the DNA is TGTGCCAGCAGCTTGGGGGGAGGGGGGAACTATGGCTACACCTTC.

About this clone itself: Other DNA sequences within the sample encode an identical CDR3. The chain has TRBV7-2 and TRBJ2-7; D gene uncertain. Looked up from germline, CDR1 is SGHTA and CDR2 is FQGNSA. V shed 2 bases and J shed 4 bases, with 6 bases lying between them. This CDR3 spans 12 amino acids. The CDR3: CASSLSSYEQYF. Here the CDR3 DNA reads TGTGCCAGCAGCTTAAGTAGTTACGAGCAGTACTTC.

Only one count was recorded for this clone. The chain carries TRBV28 and TRBJ1-4, with D perhaps matching TRBD1 (6 bases). The V and J ends lost 6 bases and 8 bases respectively, with 10 bases between them. The germline V gene has CDR1 MDHEN and CDR2 SYDVKM. CDR3 length: 12 amino acids. The CDR3 DNA sequence: TGTGCCAGCAGATTCGGACAGGAAAAACTGTTTTTT. Amino acid sequence: CASRFGQEKLFF. Complete variable domain (other parts from reference TRBV28 and TRBJ1-4): DVKVTQSSRYLVKRTGEKVFLECVQDMDHENMFWYRQDPGLGLRLIYFSYDVKMKEKGDIPEGYSVSREKKERFSLILESASTNQTSMYLCASRFGQEKLFFGSGTQLSVL.

This chain uses TRBV7-6 with TRBJ1-2; 8 nucleotides line up with TRBD1. The germline V gene encodes CDR1 SGHVS and CDR2 FNYEAQ. The V gene end was trimmed by 2 bases and the J gene end by 6 bases; junction bases not matched to a gene: 8. The CDR3 loop spans 15 amino acids. CDR3 bases: TGTGCCAGCAGCTTAATTGCAGGGGGCGAGGATGGCTACACCTTC. Translation: CASSLIAGGEDGYTF.

J is TRBJ2-3 and V is TRBV7-3; D may be TRBD1 (6 bases). Germline lookup yields CDR1 SGHTA and CDR2 FQGTGA. Trimming took 3 bases from V and 5 from J, leaving 9 bases between them. The CDR3 is 13 amino acids. The CDR3 reads CASSLGARDTQYF. In DNA, the CDR3 is TGTGCCAGCAGCTTGGGGGCTCGAGATACGCAGTATTTT.

The DNA of the CDR3 is TGTGCCTGGAGCTTAGCGGATTCGACTGAAGCTTTCTTT. Amino acids: CAWSLADSTEAFF. The chain carries TRBV30 and TRBJ1-1; no clear D. This CDR3 is 13 amino acids long. Trimming stripped 3 bases from V and 5 bases from J, with 13 bases between. Per germline, CDR1 GTSNPN and CDR2 SVGIG (reference sequence).

The genes are TRBV25-1 and TRBJ2-2; TRBD2 aligns across 8 bases. With 2 bases clipped from V and 1 base from J, the junction kept 3 bases outside the gene matches. Germline CDR1 and CDR2: MGHDK and SYGVNS. CDR3 size: 16 residues. The CDR3 DNA is TGTGCCAGCAGTGAAGAGCTAGCGGGGAACACCGGGGAGCTGTTTTTT. The encoded protein is CASSEELAGNTGELFF. Supplemented by reference TRBV25-1 and TRBJ2-2, the full variable domain reads EADIYQTPRYLVIGTGKKITLECSQTMGHDKMYWYQQDPGMELHLIHYSYGVNSTEKGDLSSESTVSRIRTEHFPLTLESARPSHTSQYLCASSEELAGNTGELFFGEGSRLTVL.

The sample holds one count of this clone. The V and J genes are TRBV7-9 and TRBJ2-7; D not certain. CDR3 size: 11 residues. CDR1 is SEHNR and CDR2 is FQNEAQ in the germline V gene (reference sequence). V gave up 5 bases and J gave up 2 bases, with 4 bases separating them. This CDR3 reads CASSPAYEQYF. For the CDR3, the DNA is TGTGCCAGCAGCCCCGCCTACGAGCAGTACTTC.

The chain joins TRBV6-1 to TRBJ1-2; the D is unclear. Germline lookup yields CDR1 MNHNS and CDR2 SASEGT. Between the trimmed V and J ends, which lost 0 bases and 2 bases, there was a span of 10 bases. The CDR3 has 15 amino acids. As DNA, the CDR3 is TGTGCCAGCAGTGAAGCGAGACACAGAAACTATGGCTACACCTTC. Its protein is CASSEARHRNYGYTF.

The CDR3 loop reads CASSPNSGGKETQYF. The CDR3 DNA sequence: TGTGCCAGCAGCCCGAATAGCGGGGGCAAAGAGACCCAGTACTTC. The V gene is TRBV9, the J gene TRBJ2-5; 9 nucleotides line up with TRBD2. The CDR3 is 15 residues long. V shed 4 bases and J 3 bases; nucleotides not matched to a gene: 7. Germline-derived CDR1 and CDR2 are SGDLS and YYNGEE. Full variable domain (rest looked up from reference TRBV9 and TRBJ2-5): DSGVTQTPKHLITATGQRVTLRCSPRSGDLSVYWYQQSLDQGLQFLIQYYNGEERAKGNILERFSAQQFPDLHSELNLSSLELGDSALYFCASSPNSGGKETQYFGPGTRLLVL.

The rearrangement uses TRBV7-9 and TRBJ2-7; D is ambiguous. Trimming pared 1 base from V and 1 base from J, leaving 8 bases between. This CDR3 is built from 14 residues. Germline-derived CDR1 and CDR2 are SEHNR and FQNEAQ (reference sequence). The DNA for the CDR3 is TGTGCCAGCAGCTTAGATTCCGTATCCTACGAGCAGTACTTC. This codes for CASSLDSVSYEQYF.

This clone was seen a single time. The chain has TRBV6-5 and TRBJ1-5, with D tentatively TRBD1 (6 bases). Germline-derived CDR1 and CDR2 are MNHEY and SVGAGI. Trimming took 5 bases from V and 7 from J, leaving 15 bases between them. CDR3 length: 14 residues. The DNA of the CDR3 is TGTGCCAGCAGTATACAGGGTCGAGGACAGCCCCAGCATTTT. Translating gives CASSIQGRGQPQHF.

This chain links TRBV5-6 with TRBJ2-3; D remains unclear. The CDR3 contains 13 residues. Trimming removed 2 bases from V and 1 base from J, with 5 bases in between. The V gene's germline CDR1 is SGHDT and CDR2 YYEEEE. The CDR3 sequence is CASSFRGTDTQYF. Here the CDR3 DNA reads TGTGCCAGCAGCTTCCGGGGCACAGATACGCAGTATTTT.

The chain has TRBV11-1 and TRBJ2-7; a possible D gene is TRBD2 (5 bases). Deletions cut 5 bases from V and 0 bases from J, with 14 bases between. Germline V gives CDR1 SGHAT, CDR2 FQDESV (reference sequence). The CDR3 is 15 amino acids. CDR3 sequence reads: CASSPYTSSSYEQYF. The CDR3 DNA sequence: TGTGCCAGCAGCCCCTACACTAGTAGCTCCTACGAGCAGTACTTC.

CDR3 loop: CASSFLEGVGEKLFF. The CDR3 nucleotides are TGTGCCAGCAGTTTTCTTGAGGGTGTCGGTGAAAAACTGTTTTTT. The chain has TRBV28 and TRBJ1-4, with D hard to call. Germline-derived CDR1 and CDR2 are MDHEN and SYDVKM. Trimming pared 3 bases from V and 7 bases from J, leaving 15 bases between. This CDR3 spans 15 amino acids. Complete variable domain (other parts from reference TRBV28 and TRBJ1-4): DVKVTQSSRYLVKRTGEKVFLECVQDMDHENMFWYRQDPGLGLRLIYFSYDVKMKEKGDIPEGYSVSREKKERFSLILESASTNQTSMYLCASSFLEGVGEKLFFGSGTQLSVL.